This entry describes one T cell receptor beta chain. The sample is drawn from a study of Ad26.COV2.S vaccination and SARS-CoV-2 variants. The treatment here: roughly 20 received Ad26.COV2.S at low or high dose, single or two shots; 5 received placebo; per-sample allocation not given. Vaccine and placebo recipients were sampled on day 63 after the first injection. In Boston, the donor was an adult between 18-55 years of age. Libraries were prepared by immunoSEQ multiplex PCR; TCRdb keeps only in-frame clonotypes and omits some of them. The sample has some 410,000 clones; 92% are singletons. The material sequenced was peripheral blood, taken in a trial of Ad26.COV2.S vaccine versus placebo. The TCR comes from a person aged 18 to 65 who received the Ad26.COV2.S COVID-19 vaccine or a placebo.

The CDR3 is CASSLIRQTLDEQFF. DNA for the CDR3: TGTGCCAGCAGCTTAATCCGGCAGACTTTGGATGAGCAGTTCTTC. The rearrangement links TRBV5-4 to TRBJ2-1, with D unclear. Trimming removed 2 bases from V and 8 bases from J, with 17 bases in between. Germline V gene data show CDR1 as SGHNT and CDR2 as YYREEE (reference sequence). The CDR3 is 15 amino acids.